This TCR beta chain comes out of a study of regulatory T cells in long-lasting Graves disease. For the study at large: Those with persistent Graves' disease had received antithyroid drugs for over 5 years with positive TSH receptor antibodies.

The CDR3 consists of 15 residues. Trimming left V 3 bases short and J 0 bases short, with 8 bases between. Notes on this clonotype: Its cognate antigen is unknown.

Whole-study results and caveats: Persistent cases favored TRBV28, TRBJ1-2 and TRBJ2-5.

Building the TCR beta libraries relied on iRepertoire HTBI primers, and CDR3 regions underwent Arm-PCR. TCRdb used MiXCR to reprocess the multiplex PCR reads, holding one entry per CDR3 protein. The sample lists hundreds of thousands of distinct CDR3 sequences, around 30% seen once, with 40% to 55% in the top ten. Time point specified: persistent/refractory GD, antithyroid drugs over 5 years with positive TRAb. The TCR library was made from RNA that had been extracted from PBMCs in TRIzol. The authors drew patients from an endocrinology department in Xi'an, China. The chain carries TRBV12-3 or TRBV12-4 and TRBJ2-2; D not resolved. The clonotype comes from a female donor with Graves disease. This specimen was peripheral blood mononuclear cells (PBMCs), taken when the disease was refractory, from a patient treated with antithyroid drugs. The CDR3 nucleotides are TGTGCCAGCAGTTTTTCACACCCGAACACCGGGGAGCTGTTTTTT. As protein: CASSFSHPNTGELFF.